The entry below describes one T cell receptor beta chain. The sample originates from a study of blood T cell repertoires in COVID-19. Study-wide context: The cDNA or gDNA used as material had been derived from T cells, B-cell-depleted T cells, or PBMCs.

The CDR3 extends over 14 amino acids. Germline V gene data show CDR1 as LNHDA and CDR2 as SQIVND (reference sequence). The V end was cut by 3 bases, the J end by 9 bases, with 15 bases between. Sequencing used immunoSEQ multiplex PCR; TCRdb keeps in-frame clones, though not all of them. The sample consists of some 700,000 clones, about 87% of them appearing once. The chain carries TRBV19 and TRBJ2-1, with D maybe TRBD1 (5 bases). Sequenced sample: peripheral blood. This sequence was found in a woman younger than 35 with acute or convalescent COVID-19. The CDR3 DNA sequence: TGTGCCAGTAGTATTAGTAAGGGGTTGAGTGAGCAGTTCTTC. This codes for CASSISKGLSEQFF.